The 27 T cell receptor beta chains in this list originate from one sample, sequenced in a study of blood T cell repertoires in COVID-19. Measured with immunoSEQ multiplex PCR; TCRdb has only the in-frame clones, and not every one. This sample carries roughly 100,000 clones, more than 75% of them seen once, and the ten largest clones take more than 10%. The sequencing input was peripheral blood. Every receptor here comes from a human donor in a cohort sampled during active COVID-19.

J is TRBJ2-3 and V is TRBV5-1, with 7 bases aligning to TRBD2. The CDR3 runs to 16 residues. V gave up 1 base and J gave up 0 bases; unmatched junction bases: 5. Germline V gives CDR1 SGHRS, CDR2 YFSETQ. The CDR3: CASSLTSGASTDTQYF. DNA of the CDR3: TGCGCCAGCAGCTTGACCAGCGGGGCTAGCACAGATACGCAGTATTTT. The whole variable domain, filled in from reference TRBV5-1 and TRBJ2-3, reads KAGVTQTPRYLIKTRGQQVTLSCSPISGHRSVSWYQQTPGQGLQFLFEYFSETQRNKGNFPGRFSGRQFSNSRSEMNVSTLELGDSALYLCASSLTSGASTDTQYFGPGTRLTVL.

The CDR3 DNA follows: TGCGCCAGCAGCTTGGGGGGCAGCTCTAATGAAAAACTGTTTTTT. Translated, it gives CASSLGGSSNEKLFF. V usage is TRBV5-1 and J usage is TRBJ1-4, with D perhaps TRBD1 (5 bases). V shed 0 bases and J shed 3 bases, with 9 bases lying between them. Germline lookup yields CDR1 SGHRS and CDR2 YFSETQ. This CDR3 has 15 amino acids.

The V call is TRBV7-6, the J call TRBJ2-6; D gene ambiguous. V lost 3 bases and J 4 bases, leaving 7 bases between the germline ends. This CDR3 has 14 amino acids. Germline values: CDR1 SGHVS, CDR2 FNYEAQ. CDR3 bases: TGTGCCAGCAGCTTTGCAAGCGGGGCCAACGTCCTGACTTTC. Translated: CASSFASGANVLTF.

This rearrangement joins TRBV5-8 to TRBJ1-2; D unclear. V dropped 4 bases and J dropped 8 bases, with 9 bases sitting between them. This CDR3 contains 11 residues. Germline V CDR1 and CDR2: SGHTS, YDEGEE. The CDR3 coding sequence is TGTGCCAGCAGCCCGGGGAGGGGCTACACCTTC. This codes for CASSPGRGYTF.

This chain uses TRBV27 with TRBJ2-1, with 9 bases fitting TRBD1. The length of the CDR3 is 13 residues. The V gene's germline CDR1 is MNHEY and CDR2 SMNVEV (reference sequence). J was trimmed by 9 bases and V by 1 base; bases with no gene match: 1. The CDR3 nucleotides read TGTGCCAGCAGTTTATGGACAGGGGTTGAGCAGTTCTTC. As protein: CASSLWTGVEQFF.

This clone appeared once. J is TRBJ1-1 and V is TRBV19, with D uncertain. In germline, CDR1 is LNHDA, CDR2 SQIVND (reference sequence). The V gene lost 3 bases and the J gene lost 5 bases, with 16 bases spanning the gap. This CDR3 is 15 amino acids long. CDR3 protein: CASSMGIGRGTEAFF. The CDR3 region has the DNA TGTGCCAGTAGTATGGGGATCGGGCGAGGGACTGAAGCTTTCTTT.

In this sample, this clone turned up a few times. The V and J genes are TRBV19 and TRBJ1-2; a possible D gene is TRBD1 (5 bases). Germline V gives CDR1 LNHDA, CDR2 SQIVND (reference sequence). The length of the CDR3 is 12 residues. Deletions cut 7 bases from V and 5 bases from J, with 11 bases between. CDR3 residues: CASNPRGYGYTF. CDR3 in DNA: TGTGCCAGTAACCCTCGGGGGTATGGCTACACCTTC.

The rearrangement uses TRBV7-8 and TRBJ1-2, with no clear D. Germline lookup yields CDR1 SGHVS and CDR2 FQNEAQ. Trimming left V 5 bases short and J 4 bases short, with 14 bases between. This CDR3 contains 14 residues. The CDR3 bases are TGTGCCAGCAGCCGTACACGGAGTGGCTATGGCTACACCTTC. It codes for CASSRTRSGYGYTF.

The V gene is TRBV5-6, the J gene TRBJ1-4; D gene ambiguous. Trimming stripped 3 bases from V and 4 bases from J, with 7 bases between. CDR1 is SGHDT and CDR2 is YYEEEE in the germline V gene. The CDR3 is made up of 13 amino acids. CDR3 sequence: CASSSRSNEKLFF. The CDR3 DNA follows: TGTGCCAGCAGCTCCCGGAGTAATGAAAAACTGTTTTTT. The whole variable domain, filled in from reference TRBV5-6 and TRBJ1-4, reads DAGVTQSPTHLIKTRGQQVTLRCSPKSGHDTVSWYQQALGQGPQFIFQYYEEEERQRGNFPDRFSGHQFPNYSSELNVNALLLGDSALYLCASSSRSNEKLFFGSGTQLSVL.

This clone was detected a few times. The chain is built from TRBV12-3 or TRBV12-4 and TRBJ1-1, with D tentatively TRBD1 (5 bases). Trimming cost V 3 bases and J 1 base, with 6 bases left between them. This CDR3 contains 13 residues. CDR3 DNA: TGTGCCAGCAGTTTGGGGCAGAACACTGAAGCTTTCTTT. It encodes CASSLGQNTEAFF.

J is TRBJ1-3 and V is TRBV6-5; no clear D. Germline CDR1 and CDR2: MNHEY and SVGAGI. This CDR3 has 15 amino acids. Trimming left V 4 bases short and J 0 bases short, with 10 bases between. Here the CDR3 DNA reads TGTGCCAGCAGTTTCCTCAGGTACTCTGGAAACACCATATATTTT. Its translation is CASSFLRYSGNTIYF.

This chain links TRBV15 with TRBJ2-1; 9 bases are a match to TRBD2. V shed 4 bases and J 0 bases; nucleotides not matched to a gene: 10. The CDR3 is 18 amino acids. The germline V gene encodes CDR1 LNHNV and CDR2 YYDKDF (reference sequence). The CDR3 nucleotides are TGTGCCACCAGCAAAGTGATCGAAGCGGGGGGCTCCTACAATGAGCAGTTCTTC. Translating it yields CATSKVIEAGGSYNEQFF.

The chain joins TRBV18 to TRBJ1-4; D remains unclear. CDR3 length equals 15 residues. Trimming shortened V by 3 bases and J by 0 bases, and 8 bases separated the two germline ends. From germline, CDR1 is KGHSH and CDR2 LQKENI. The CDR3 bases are TGTGCCAGCTCACCGGGAGGAACAACTAATGAAAAACTGTTTTTT. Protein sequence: CASSPGGTTNEKLFF.

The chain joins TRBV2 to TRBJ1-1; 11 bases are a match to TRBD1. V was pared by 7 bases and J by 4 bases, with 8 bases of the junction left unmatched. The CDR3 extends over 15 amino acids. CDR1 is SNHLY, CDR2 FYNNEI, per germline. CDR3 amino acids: CASIRDRGGVTEAFF. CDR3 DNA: TGTGCCAGCATTCGGGACAGGGGGGGTGTCACTGAAGCTTTCTTT. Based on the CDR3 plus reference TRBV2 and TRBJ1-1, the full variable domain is EPEVTQTPSHQVTQMGQEVILRCVPISNHLYFYWYRQILGQKVEFLVSFYNNEISEKSEIFDDQFSVERPDGSNFTLKIRSTKLEDSAMYFCASIRDRGGVTEAFFGQGTRLTVV.

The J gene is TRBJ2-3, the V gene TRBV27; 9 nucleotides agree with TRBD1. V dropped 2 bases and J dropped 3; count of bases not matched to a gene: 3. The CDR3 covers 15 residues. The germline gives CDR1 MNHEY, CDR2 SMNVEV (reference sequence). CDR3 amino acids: CASSLGTGLTDTQYF. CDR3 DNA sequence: TGTGCCAGCAGTTTAGGGACAGGGTTAACAGATACGCAGTATTTT.

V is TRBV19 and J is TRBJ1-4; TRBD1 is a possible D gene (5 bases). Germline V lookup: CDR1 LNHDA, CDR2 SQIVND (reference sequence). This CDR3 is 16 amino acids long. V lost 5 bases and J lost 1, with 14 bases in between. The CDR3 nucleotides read TGTGCCAGTAGTTCCTGGGGTAGGGGAACTAATGAAAAACTGTTTTTT. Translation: CASSSWGRGTNEKLFF. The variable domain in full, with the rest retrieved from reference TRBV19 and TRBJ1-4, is DGGITQSPKYLFRKEGQNVTLSCEQNLNHDAMYWYRQDPGQGLRLIYYSQIVNDFQKGDIAEGYSVSREKKESFPLTVTSAQKNPTAFYLCASSSWGRGTNEKLFFGSGTQLSVL.

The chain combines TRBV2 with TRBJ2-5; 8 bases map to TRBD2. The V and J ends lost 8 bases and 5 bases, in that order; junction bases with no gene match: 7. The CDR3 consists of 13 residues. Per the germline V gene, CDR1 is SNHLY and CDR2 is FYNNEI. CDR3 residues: CASSRGGMETQYF. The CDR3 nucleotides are TGTGCCAGCTCTCGGGGGGGTATGGAGACCCAGTACTTC.

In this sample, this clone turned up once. The CDR3 region has the DNA TGCGCCAGCAGCCAACCCACTAGCCGGAACACCGGGGAGCTGTTTTTT. Translation gives CASSQPTSRNTGELFF. V is TRBV4-1 and J is TRBJ2-2, with D maybe TRBD2 (6 bases). V lost 2 bases to trimming and J lost 1 base, with 11 bases between them. The CDR3 is 16 residues long. Germline assignment: CDR1 MGHRA and CDR2 YSYEKL.

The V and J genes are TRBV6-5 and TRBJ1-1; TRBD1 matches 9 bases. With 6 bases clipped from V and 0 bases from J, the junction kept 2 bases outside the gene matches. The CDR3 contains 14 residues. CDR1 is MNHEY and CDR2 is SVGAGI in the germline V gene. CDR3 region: CASRRTGVNTEAFF. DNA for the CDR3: TGTGCCAGCAGGAGGACAGGGGTGAACACTGAAGCTTTCTTT.

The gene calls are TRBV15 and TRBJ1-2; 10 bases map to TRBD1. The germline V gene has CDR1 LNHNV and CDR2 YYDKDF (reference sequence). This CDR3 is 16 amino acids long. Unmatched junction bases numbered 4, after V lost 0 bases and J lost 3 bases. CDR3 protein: CATSRDGTGAHYGYTF. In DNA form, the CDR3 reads TGTGCCACCAGCAGAGATGGGACAGGGGCCCACTATGGCTACACCTTC.

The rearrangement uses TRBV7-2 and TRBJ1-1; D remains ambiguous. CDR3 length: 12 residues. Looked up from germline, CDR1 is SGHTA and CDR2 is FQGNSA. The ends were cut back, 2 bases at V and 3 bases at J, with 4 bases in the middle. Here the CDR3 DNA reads TGTGCCAGCAGCTTACAGTACACTGAAGCTTTCTTT. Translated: CASSLQYTEAFF.

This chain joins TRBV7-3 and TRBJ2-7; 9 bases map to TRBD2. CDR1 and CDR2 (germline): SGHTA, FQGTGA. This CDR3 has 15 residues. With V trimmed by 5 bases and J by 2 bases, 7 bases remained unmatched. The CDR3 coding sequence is TGTGCCAGCAGCCTTGGTAGCGGGGGACCCTACGAGCAGTACTTC. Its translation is CASSLGSGGPYEQYF.

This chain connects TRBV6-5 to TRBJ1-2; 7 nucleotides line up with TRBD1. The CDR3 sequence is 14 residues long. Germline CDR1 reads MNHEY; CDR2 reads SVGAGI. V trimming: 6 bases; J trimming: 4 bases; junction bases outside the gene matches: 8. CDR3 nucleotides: TGTGCCAGCAGCGCAGGACAGGTCACCTATGGCTACACCTTC. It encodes CASSAGQVTYGYTF.

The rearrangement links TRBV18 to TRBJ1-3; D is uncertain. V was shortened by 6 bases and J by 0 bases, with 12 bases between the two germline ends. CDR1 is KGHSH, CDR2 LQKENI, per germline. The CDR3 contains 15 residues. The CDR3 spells CASSAQKSSGNTIYF. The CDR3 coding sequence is TGTGCCAGCTCCGCACAGAAGAGCTCTGGAAACACCATATATTTT.

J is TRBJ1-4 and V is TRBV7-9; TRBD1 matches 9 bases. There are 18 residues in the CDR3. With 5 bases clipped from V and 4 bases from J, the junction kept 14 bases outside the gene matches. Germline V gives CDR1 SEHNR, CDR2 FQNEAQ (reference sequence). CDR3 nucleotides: TGTGCCAGCAGCCCGGGACAGGGTGGATTTCAGGGTAATGAAAAACTGTTTTTT. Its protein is CASSPGQGGFQGNEKLFF.

The CDR3 protein is CASSKYRDNQPQHF. In nucleotides, the CDR3 is TGTGCCAGCAGCAAATACAGGGACAATCAGCCCCAGCATTTT. V gene TRBV7-2 combines with J gene TRBJ1-5; a weak D match, TRBD1 (6 bases). V gave up 5 bases and J gave up 3 bases, with 11 bases separating them. Germline-derived CDR1 and CDR2 are SGHTA and FQGNSA. The CDR3 is 14 residues long.

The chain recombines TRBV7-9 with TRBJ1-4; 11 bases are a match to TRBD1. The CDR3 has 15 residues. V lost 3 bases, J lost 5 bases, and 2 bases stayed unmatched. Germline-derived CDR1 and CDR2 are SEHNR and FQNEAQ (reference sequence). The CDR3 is CASSFGTGGNEKLFF. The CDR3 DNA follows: TGTGCCAGCAGCTTCGGGACAGGGGGAAATGAAAAACTGTTTTTT.